This paragraph covers one TCR beta chain sequence. There is no known antigen for this receptor. Nothing much larger sits one base from this clone, and base qualities are not available. The trim is 0 bases for V and 10 bases for J, with a gap of 14 bases between the germline ends. The CDR3, cysteine through phenylalanine, is 14 amino acids long. Only the CDR3 DNA is retained, 42 bases long and in frame from the first base. Per the germline V gene (reference sequence), SGHNT is the CDR1 and YYREEE is the CDR2. The cohort consisted of 666 healthy bone marrow donors. At the time of sampling, all cohort members were nominally healthy, though unrecorded immune exposures were likely present. The donor was CMV seronegative and was included in the group of 352 seronegative cohort members. A peripheral blood sample was collected from each donor, and TCR beta sequencing was performed on peripheral blood mononuclear cells. Genomic DNA extraction from the blood cell samples was performed with the Qiagen DNeasy Blood Extraction Kit.

The entry originates in a study of cytomegalovirus exposure and HLA in healthy donors (dated by TCRdb to 2016 to 2017). With respect to the entire study: In an earlier analysis of around 540 of the donors, approximately 260 Gb of sequence data and just under 120 million unique TCR beta sequences from about 180 million T cells were reported. A separate validation cohort of roughly 120 different subjects was used in addition to the approximately 670-subject first cohort. The study aimed to test whether signatures of past pathogen exposure could be identified by cataloging public T cell receptors. Rather than using new phenotypic data, the later analysis identified candidate immune exposures from TCR beta sequences and from how often those sequences occurred across donors. An earlier analysis of around 580 of the donors used high-throughput TCR beta sequencing to judge whether each TCR beta V gene segment behaved as functional or pseudogenic. To study patterns of TCR occurrence, a later analysis re-analyzed previously published TCR beta repertoires from 500 to 850 donors and added high-resolution HLA genotyping. Every repertoire in the discovery cohort had been generated on one and the same sequencing platform. Of the roughly 400 genotyped donors, around 81% fell in the genetic ancestry cluster associated with self-reported Caucasian donors. Among almost 400 genotyped donors of the cohort, an average of about 240,000 unique TCR beta nucleotide sequences were sequenced per donor, roughly 20% of them non-productive. A later genetic analysis used genome-wide SNP genotypes for about 65% of the 666 donors, treating that subset as a discovery cohort. The study used immunosequencing to profile the T cell repertoires of 600 to 850 subjects and linked those repertoires to cytomegalovirus serostatus. About 280 gigabases of sequencing data and approximately 93 million unique TCR sequences were included in an early release covering over 600 HLA-typed donors. To predict cytomegalovirus infection status, the study brought together high-throughput TCR immunosequencing, statistical association of individual TCRs with disease status, and machine learning. The number of donors typed differed by locus, with 629-630 for A, B, C, DRB1 and DQB1, more than 500 for DQA1, about 610 for DPA1, and some 440 for DPB1. HLA typing covered class I and class II loci at four-digit resolution. Donor age, sex, ethnicity and CMV serostatus were collected together with the repertoire data. Several DR-DQ haplotypes were handled as single units for association and clustering because linkage in the cohort was strong. General findings and caveats noted by the study authors: Some IMGT-functional V segments, including TRBV6-2 and TRBV6-3, could not be told apart with the 87-base-pair reads, so those segments were excluded. A further reported finding was that TCR beta sequences accurately predicted the HLA-A and HLA-B alleles for most subjects in the first cohort. A later analysis reported that several top co-occurrence clusters appeared linked to parvovirus B19, influenza, CMV and Epstein-Barr virus. The sequencing pipeline was judged likely to have produced a cluster of highly shared sequence variants as a technical artifact. Cytomegalovirus status was reported to be diagnosed by the classifier with high specificity and sensitivity in both the original and validation cohorts. According to a later analysis, TCR association rates differed among HLA loci, with DRB1 alleles showing the most associated TCRs and HLA-C alleles showing the fewest. The study gave a list of about 150 TCR beta chains associated with cytomegalovirus. In a later genetic analysis, a missense DCLRE1C variant was associated with V-gene and J-gene trimming of TCR beta chains, and the association was replicated in an independent cohort. Sequencing depth was assumed to be roughly uniform across donors in the presence/absence analyses, though that assumption may not hold. According to a later analysis, most CMV-associated TCR beta chains appeared to be HLA-restricted, and the HLA associations seemed to be driven largely by CMV exposure. A later analysis found that HLA-associated TCR beta chains were more clonally expanded and had lower generation probabilities than equally common non-associated chains. Because HLA typing was unavailable for some donors at each locus, only the typed subset was used in association tests. Broadly in line with IMGT annotations, most TCR beta V segments showed up in productive rearrangements about 87% or about 30% of the time in an earlier analysis of several hundred of the donors. The earlier analysis of some 540 of the donors excluded approximately 15 rarely observed V segments, including chromosome 9 orphons, because counts were too low. According to the authors, the approach could potentially be generalized to other disease states and immunological phenotypes. CMV serostatus was the only immune exposure information available for the cohort. Correlated functional status among segregating V segments might be attributable to linkage disequilibrium, but an unknown experimental factor could not be ruled out. A few of the identified cytomegalovirus-associated TCR beta chains were confirmed in vitro to be specific for cytomegalovirus antigens. In a later analysis, more than 15,000 TCR beta sequences were associated with specific HLA alleles at a false discovery rate of 0.05. While some public TCRs were present in many individuals, most TCR sequences turned up only very rarely across donors. Assigning TCR associations to individual alleles was difficult when HLA alleles, especially DR and DQ, strongly co-occurred. Only TCR beta chains were sequenced in this cohort, and the absence of alpha or paired-chain data limited detectable features. According to a later genetic analysis, donors in an Asian-associated ancestry cluster had fewer N-insertions in productive TCRs than the roughly 670-donor mean.

The library was built by means of the immunoSEQ multiplex PCR assay. For the multiplex PCR, a mixture combining 60 forward primers for TCR Vbeta segments and 13 reverse primers for TCR Jbeta segments was used. A multiplex PCR assay on genomic DNA amplified the CDR3 region of rearranged TCR beta genes. The Illumina HiSeq System was used to sequence the amplified TCR beta libraries as 87-base-pair reads. The original methods were these. A later analysis tallied roughly 78 million unique TCR beta chains across the 640 or so repertoires, and about 10 million of those chains were shared by two or more donors. To remove PCR and sequencing errors, raw reads were error-corrected and collapsed into unique sequences using a nearest-neighbor algorithm that merged closely related sequences. Alignment of CDR3 sequences to IMGT reference sequences was used to assign V, D and J gene segments. For a sequence to be retained, a match of at least six nucleotides to both a V gene segment and a J gene segment was required. Rearrangements were classified as productive when the CDR3 lacked stop codons and remained in frame with V and J, and all other rearrangements were classified as non-productive. CDR3 was defined by IMGT convention, running from the second conserved V-encoded cysteine to the conserved J-encoded phenylalanine. The earlier analysis of a few hundred of the donors excluded sequences that lacked an unambiguous match to a single V gene segment. An earlier analysis of a few hundred of the donors called V segments functional above 56.7% productive rearrangements and segregating when the between-donor standard deviation exceeded 5%. To diagnose cytomegalovirus status from the catalog of TCR beta chain sequences, a statistical classification framework was built. In a later analysis, V and J genes were assigned by comparing TCR nucleotide sequences against IMGT/GENE-DB human TR gene sequences. A later analysis assigned CDR3 sequences and most-parsimonious VDJ recombination scenarios with the TCRdist pipeline. A later analysis defined each TCR beta chain by its CDR3 amino acid sequence plus V-gene family, and excluded reads lacking a unique V-gene family. To address suspected cross-contamination and a sequencing artifact, a later analysis removed 592 highly shared, low-generation-probability nucleotide sequences. For each public chain, a later analysis derived a clonal expansion index from normalized ranks of inferred template counts within each repertoire. A later analysis computed generation probabilities with a VDJ recombination model fitted to out-of-frame rearrangements, and checked the results against IGoR. A later analysis scored TCR-TCR, TCR-HLA and TCR-CMV co-occurrence with hypergeometric tests, applying a repertoire-size bias correction to TCR pairs. A later analysis estimated false discovery rates by permuting HLA or CMV assignments 20 times. In a later analysis, co-occurring TCRs were grouped using DBSCAN, with TCRdist sequence similarity added in when clustering inside HLA-allele-positive subsets. For co-occurrence clustering, repertoires with fewer than 30,000 or more than 120,000 public chains were excluded, along with 5 or 6 repertoires with anomalous nucleotide sharing. TCRdb re-hosts the immuneACCESS table, in-frame sequences only. Its copies lack some clones; in the studies checked, an unresolved V gene accounts for under half of them, and the cause for the rest is not known. V and J calls plus clone size are reproduced from that table; the DNA served to infer D and trimming. The sample contains 140,000 to 150,000 clones, approximately 78% of them found a single time. 2.5% to 3.5% of the sample goes to the ten largest clones.

Sequencing was performed on PBMCs. This chain joins TRBV5-4 to TRBJ2-4; D gene: possibly TRBD2, on 6 matching bases. The source of this sequence is a female donor in good health and CMV-seronegative. The bases are TGTGCCAGCAGCTTGGGGGGGGTCAATAGAATTCAGTACTTC. This sequence encodes CASSLGGVNRIQYF.